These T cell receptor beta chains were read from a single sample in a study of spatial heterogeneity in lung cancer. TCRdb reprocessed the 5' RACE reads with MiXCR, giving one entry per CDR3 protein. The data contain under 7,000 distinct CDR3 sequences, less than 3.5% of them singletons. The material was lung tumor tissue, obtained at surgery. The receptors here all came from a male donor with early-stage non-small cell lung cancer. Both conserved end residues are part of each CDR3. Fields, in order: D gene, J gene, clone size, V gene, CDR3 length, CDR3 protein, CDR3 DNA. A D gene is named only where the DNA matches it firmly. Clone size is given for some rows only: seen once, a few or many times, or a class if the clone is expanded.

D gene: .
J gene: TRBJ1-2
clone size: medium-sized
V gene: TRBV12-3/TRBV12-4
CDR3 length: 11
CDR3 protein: CASSRSTGYTF
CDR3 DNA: TGTGCCAGCAGTAGAAGCACGGGCTACACCTTC

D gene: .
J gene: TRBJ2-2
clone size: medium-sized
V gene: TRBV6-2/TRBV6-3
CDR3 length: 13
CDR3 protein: CASRLTGTGELFF
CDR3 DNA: TGTGCCAGCAGATTAACAGGAACCGGGGAGCTGTTTTTT

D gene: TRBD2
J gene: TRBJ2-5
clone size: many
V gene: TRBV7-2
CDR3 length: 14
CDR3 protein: CASSSLAGVKTQYF
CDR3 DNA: TGTGCCAGCAGCTCCCTGGCGGGAGTAAAGACCCAGTACTTC

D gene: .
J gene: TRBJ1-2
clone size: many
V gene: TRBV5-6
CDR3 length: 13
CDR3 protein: CASSLDPNYGDTF
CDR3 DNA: TGTGCCAGCAGCTTGGATCCGAACTATGGCGACACCTTC

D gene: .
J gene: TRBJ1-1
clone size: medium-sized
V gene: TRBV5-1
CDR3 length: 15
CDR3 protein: CASSLEALGNTEAFF
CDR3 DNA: TGCGCCAGCAGCTTGGAGGCTCTCGGGAACACTGAAGCTTTCTTT

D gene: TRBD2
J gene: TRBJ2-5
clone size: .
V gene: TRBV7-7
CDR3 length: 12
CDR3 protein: CASGRAGETQYF
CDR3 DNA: TGTGCCAGCGGGAGGGCGGGGGAGACCCAGTACTTC

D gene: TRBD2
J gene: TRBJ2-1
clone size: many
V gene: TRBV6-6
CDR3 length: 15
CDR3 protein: CASSWERGTYNEQFF
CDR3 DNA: TGTGCCAGCAGTTGGGAGCGGGGGACCTACAATGAGCAGTTCTTC

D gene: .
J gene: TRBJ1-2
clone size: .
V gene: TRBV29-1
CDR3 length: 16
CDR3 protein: CSVESGRGADDYGDTF
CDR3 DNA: TGCAGCGTTGAATCGGGGCGGGGGGCAGATGACTATGGCGACACCTTC

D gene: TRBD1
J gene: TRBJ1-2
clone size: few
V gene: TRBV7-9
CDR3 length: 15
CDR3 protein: CASSVETGGANGYTF
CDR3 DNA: TGTGCCAGCAGCGTAGAGACAGGGGGCGCGAATGGCTACACCTTC

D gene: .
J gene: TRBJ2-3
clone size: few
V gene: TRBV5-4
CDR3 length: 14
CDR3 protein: CASSLGRSGNTQYF
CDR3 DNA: TGTGCCAGCAGCTTGGGACGCTCAGGGAATACGCAGTATTTT

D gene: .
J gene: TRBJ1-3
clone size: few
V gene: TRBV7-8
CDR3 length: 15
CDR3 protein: CASSLVGQFGNTIYF
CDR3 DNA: TGTGCCAGCAGCTTAGTCGGTCAGTTTGGAAACACCATATATTTT

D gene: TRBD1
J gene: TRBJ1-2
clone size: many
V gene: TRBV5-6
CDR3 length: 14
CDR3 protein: CASSLGDRAGGYTF
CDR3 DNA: TGTGCCAGCAGCTTAGGGGACAGGGCTGGTGGCTACACCTTC

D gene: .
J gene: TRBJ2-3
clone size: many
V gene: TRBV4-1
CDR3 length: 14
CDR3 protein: CASSVGGATDTQYF
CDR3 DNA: TGCGCCAGCAGCGTCGGAGGGGCCACAGATACGCAGTATTTT

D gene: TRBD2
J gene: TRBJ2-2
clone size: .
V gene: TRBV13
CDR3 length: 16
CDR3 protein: CASSLRTSGSTGVLFF
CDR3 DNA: TGTGCCAGCAGCTTGAGGACTAGCGGTAGCACCGGGGTGCTGTTCTTT

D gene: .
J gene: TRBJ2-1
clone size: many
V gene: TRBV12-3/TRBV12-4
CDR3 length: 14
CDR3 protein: CASSLGTCSNEQFF
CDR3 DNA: TGTGCCAGCAGTTTAGGGACCTGTAGTAATGAGCAGTTCTTC

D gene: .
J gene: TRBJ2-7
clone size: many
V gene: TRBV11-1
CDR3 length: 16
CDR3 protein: CASSLAGSYSSYEQYF
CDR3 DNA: TGTGCCAGCAGCCTAGCTGGTTCCTACAGCTCCTACGAGCAGTACTTC

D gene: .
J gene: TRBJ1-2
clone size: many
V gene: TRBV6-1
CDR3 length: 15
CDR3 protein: CASSEGGSANYGYTF
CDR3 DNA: TGTGCCAGCAGTGAAGGTGGGAGTGCGAACTATGGCTACACCTTC

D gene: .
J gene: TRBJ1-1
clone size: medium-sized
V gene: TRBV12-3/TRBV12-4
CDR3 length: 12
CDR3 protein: CASSFRATEAFF
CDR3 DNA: TGTGCCAGCAGTTTTCGTGCCACTGAAGCTTTCTTT

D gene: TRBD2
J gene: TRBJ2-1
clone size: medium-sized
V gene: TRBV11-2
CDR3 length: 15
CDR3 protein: CASSFGTSGRLEQFF
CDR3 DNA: TGTGCCAGCAGTTTCGGGACTAGCGGGAGGTTGGAGCAGTTCTTC

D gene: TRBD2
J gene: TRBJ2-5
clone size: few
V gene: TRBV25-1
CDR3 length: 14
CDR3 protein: CASSATSGRETQYF
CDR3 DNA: TGTGCCAGCAGTGCGACTAGCGGGAGAGAGACCCAGTACTTC

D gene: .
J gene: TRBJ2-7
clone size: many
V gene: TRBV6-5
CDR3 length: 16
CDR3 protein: CASSSLTRGSSYEQYF
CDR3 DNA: TGTGCCAGCAGTTCCCTAACGCGGGGAAGCTCCTACGAGCAGTACTTC

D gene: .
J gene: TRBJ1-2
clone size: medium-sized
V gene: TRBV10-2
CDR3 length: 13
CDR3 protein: CASRTTDSNGYTF
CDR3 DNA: TGCGCCAGCAGGACAACCGACTCTAATGGCTACACCTTC

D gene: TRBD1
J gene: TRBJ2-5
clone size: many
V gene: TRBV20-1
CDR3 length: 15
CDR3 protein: CSARSPGQCQETQYF
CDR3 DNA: TGCAGTGCTAGATCCCCGGGACAGTGCCAAGAGACCCAGTACTTC

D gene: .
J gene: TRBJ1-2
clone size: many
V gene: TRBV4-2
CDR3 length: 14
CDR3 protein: CASSPPRPGDGDTF
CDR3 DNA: TGTGCCAGCAGCCCCCCTCGGCCGGGAGATGGCGACACCTTC

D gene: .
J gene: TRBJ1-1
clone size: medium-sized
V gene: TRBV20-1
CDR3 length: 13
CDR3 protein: CSAKGPKGAEAFF
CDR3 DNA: TGCAGTGCCAAAGGCCCTAAAGGGGCTGAAGCTTTCTTT

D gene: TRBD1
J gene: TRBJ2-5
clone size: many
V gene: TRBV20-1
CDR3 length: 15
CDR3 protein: CSARDGDRVTETQYF
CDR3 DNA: TGCAGTGCTAGAGATGGGGACAGGGTGACAGAGACCCAGTACTTC

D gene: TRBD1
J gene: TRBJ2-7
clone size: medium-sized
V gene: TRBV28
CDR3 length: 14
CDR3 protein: CASTIGTGKNEQYF
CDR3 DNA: TGTGCCAGCACTATTGGGACAGGGAAGAACGAGCAGTACTTC

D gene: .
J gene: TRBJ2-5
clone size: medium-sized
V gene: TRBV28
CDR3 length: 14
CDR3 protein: CASSSPGAQETQYF
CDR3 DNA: TGTGCCAGCAGTTCCCCGGGGGCACAAGAGACCCAGTACTTC

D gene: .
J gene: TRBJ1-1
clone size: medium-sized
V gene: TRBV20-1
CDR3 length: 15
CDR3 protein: CSASNRLGRGTEAFF
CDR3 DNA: TGCAGTGCTAGTAATAGGCTGGGAAGGGGCACTGAAGCTTTCTTT

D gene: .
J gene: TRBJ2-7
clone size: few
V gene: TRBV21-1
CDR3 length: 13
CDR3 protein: CASSLVGSGEQYF
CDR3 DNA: TGTGCCAGCTCCCTGGTCGGGAGCGGCGAGCAGTACTTC

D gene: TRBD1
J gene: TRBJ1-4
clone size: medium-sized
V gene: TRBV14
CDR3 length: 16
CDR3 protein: CASSQVGGQLNEKLFF
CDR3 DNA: TGTGCCAGCAGCCAAGTCGGGGGACAGTTAAATGAAAAACTGTTTTTT

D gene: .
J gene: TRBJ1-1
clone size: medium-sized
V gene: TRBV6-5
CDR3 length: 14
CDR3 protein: CASKESWANTEAFF
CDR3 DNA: TGTGCCAGCAAAGAATCATGGGCGAACACTGAAGCTTTCTTT

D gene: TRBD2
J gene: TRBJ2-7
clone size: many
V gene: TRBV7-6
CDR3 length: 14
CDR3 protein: CASSLLAGGYEQYF
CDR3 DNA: TGTGCCAGCAGCCTTCTAGCGGGAGGCTACGAGCAGTACTTC

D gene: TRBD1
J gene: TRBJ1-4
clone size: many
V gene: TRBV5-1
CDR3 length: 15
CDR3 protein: CASSLEGARGEKLFF
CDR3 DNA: TGCGCCAGCAGCTTGGAGGGGGCGCGGGGCGAAAAACTGTTTTTT

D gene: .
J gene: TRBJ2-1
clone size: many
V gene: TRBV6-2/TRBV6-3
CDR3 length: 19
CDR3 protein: CASSFDPDGTSPCADEQFF
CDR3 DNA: TGTGCCAGCAGTTTCGACCCCGATGGGACATCACCCTGCGCGGATGAGCAGTTCTTC

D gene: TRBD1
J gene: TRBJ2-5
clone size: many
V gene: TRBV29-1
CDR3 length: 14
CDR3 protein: CSVSPRQGGETQYF
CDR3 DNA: TGCAGCGTGTCCCCCCGACAGGGGGGAGAGACCCAGTACTTC

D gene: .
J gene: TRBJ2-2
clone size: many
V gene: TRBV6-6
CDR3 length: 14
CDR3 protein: CASIPQSRTGELFF
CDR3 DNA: TGTGCCAGCATTCCCCAATCCCGGACCGGGGAGCTGTTTTTT

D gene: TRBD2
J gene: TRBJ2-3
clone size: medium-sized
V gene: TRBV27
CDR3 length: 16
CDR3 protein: CASSSRLAGPTDTQYF
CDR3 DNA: TGTGCCAGCAGTTCCCGACTAGCGGGACCCACAGATACGCAGTATTTT

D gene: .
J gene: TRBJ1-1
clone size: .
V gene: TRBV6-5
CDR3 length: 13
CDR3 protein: CASSPPGRTEAFF
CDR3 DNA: TGTGCCAGCAGTCCCCCGGGACGCACTGAAGCTTTCTTT

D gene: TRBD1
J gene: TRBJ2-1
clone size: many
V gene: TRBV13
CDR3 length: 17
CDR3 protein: CASSFQIGQGSYNEQFF
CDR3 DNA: TGTGCCAGCAGCTTTCAAATCGGACAGGGGAGTTACAATGAGCAGTTCTTC

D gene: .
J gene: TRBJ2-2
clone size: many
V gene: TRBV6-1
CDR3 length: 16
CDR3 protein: CASSEGRSSVTGELFF
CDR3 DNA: TGTGCCAGCAGTGAAGGCCGGTCCTCCGTGACCGGGGAGCTGTTTTTT

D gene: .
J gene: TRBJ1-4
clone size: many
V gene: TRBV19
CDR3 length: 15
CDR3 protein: CASSILRPRGEKLFF
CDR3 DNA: TGTGCCAGTAGTATCCTGCGGCCACGTGGTGAAAAACTGTTTTTT

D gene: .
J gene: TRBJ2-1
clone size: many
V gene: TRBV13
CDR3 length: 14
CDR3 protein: CASILGTPGNEQFF
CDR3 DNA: TGTGCCAGCATCCTCGGGACACCTGGGAATGAGCAGTTCTTC

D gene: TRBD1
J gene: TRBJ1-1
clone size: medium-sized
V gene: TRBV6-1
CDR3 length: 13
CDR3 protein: CASRTRDSLATFF
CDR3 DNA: TGTGCCAGCAGGACCCGGGACAGCCTTGCTACTTTCTTT

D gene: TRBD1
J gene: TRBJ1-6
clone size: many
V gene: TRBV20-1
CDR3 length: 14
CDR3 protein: CSARLTGENSPLHF
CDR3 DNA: TGCAGTGCTAGACTAACAGGGGAGAATTCACCCCTCCACTTT

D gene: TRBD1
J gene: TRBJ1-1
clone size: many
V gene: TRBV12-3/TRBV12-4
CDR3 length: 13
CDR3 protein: CASSLAAGGVPFF
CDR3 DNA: TGTGCCAGCAGTTTAGCGGCAGGGGGAGTGCCGTTCTTT

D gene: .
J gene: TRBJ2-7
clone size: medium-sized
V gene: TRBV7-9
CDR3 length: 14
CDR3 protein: CASSFPDTSYEQYF
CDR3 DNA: TGTGCCAGCAGCTTTCCGGACACCTCCTACGAGCAGTACTTC

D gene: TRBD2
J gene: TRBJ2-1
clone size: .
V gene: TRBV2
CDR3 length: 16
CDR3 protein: CASSERTSGRGNEQFF
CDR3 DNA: TGTGCCAGCAGTGAACGGACTAGCGGGAGAGGAAATGAGCAGTTCTTC

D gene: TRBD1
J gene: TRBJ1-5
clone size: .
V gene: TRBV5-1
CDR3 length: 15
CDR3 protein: CASSPGQGPEQPQHF
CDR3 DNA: TGCGCCAGCAGCCCGGGACAGGGCCCTGAGCAGCCCCAGCATTTT

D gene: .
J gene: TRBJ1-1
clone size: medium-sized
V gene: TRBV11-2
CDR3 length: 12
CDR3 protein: CASSPGTVEAFF
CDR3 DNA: TGTGCCAGCAGCCCGGGGACGGTAGAAGCTTTCTTT

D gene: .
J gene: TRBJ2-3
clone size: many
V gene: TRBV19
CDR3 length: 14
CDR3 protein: CASSITDFPDTQYF
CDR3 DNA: TGTGCCAGTAGTATCACGGATTTTCCAGATACGCAGTATTTT

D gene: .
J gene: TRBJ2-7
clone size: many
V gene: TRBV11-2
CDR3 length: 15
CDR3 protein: CASSVSYSVSYEQYF
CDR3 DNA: TGTGCCAGCAGCGTATCTTATAGCGTCTCCTACGAGCAGTACTTC

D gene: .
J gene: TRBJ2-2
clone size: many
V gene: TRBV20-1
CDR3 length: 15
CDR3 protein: CSAQEGLKNTGELFF
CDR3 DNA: TGCAGTGCCCAGGAGGGACTTAAGAACACCGGGGAGCTGTTTTTT